Listed below are T cell receptor beta chains from one sample, sequenced in a study of graft-versus-host responses after intestinal transplantation. Sequencing was performed with immunoSEQ multiplex PCR; in TCRdb, only in-frame clones are kept and a portion is missing. The sample carries some 24,000 clones, 40% recorded once. The sample here was alloreactive CD4+ T cells from a mixed lymphocyte reaction culture, taken before intestinal transplant. The receptors derive from a human patient who received an intestinal transplant. Both conserved end residues are part of each CDR3. D genes are given only for firm matches. Size is omitted from some rows. Given values are once, few, many or a class for expanded clones.

D	length	J	V	size	DNA	CDR3
TRBD1	15	TRBJ1-2	TRBV28	NA	TGTGCCAGCAGACAAACGGGACAGGGGCTTTCTGGCTACACCTTC	CASRQTGQGLSGYTF
NA	15	TRBJ2-5	TRBV2	NA	TGTGCCAGCAGCGGGGAGCGGACGGAGGGGGAGACCCAGTACTTC	CASSGERTEGETQYF
TRBD2	15	TRBJ2-1	TRBV2	few	TGTGCCAGCAGTCTCGGGACTAGTCGCTACAATGAGCAGTTCTTC	CASSLGTSRYNEQFF
NA	11	TRBJ1-1	TRBV6-1	few	TGTGCCAGCAAAGGAGGACGCCGAGCTTTCTTT	CASKGGRRAFF
NA	13	TRBJ1-1	TRBV5-1	few	TGCGCCAGCAGCTTGGGGTTGAGCACTGAAGCTTTCTTT	CASSLGLSTEAFF
NA	16	TRBJ2-2	TRBV23-1	NA	TGCGCCAGCAGTCAACGAACAGTTCTGAACACCGGGGAGCTGTTTTTT	CASSQRTVLNTGELFF
NA	15	TRBJ1-2	TRBV6-5	once	TGTGCCAGCAGTTACTCGGGGAGGGCCAACTATGGCTACACCTTC	CASSYSGRANYGYTF
NA	15	TRBJ1-6	TRBV6-5	NA	TGTGCCAGCAGTTTCCAACAGTCCTATAATTCACCCCTCCACTTT	CASSFQQSYNSPLHF
NA	13	TRBJ2-7	TRBV6-1	few	TGTGCCAGCAGTCTAGCGTACTCCTACGAGCAGTACTTC	CASSLAYSYEQYF
TRBD2	17	TRBJ2-4	TRBV2	NA	TGTGCCAGCAGTGGCCTAGCGGGGGGATTAGCCAAAAACATTCAGTACTTC	CASSGLAGGLAKNIQYF
NA	14	TRBJ1-1	TRBV6-1	NA	TGTGCCAGCTCCTTACCGGGGGGAGGGGCTGAAGCTTTCTTT	CASSLPGGGAEAFF
NA	15	TRBJ1-5	TRBV15	few	TGTGCCACCAGCAGAGGCAGGGGTAGCAATCAGCCCCAGCATTTT	CATSRGRGSNQPQHF
TRBD2	16	TRBJ2-1	TRBV14	few	TGTGCCAGCAGCCAGCTCAAGCGGGGGGGCTTAAATGAGCAGTTCTTC	CASSQLKRGGLNEQFF
NA	15	TRBJ2-7	TRBV7-2	NA	TGTGCCAGCAGCGTTCTGACAGGCTTTACCTACGAGCAGTACTTC	CASSVLTGFTYEQYF
NA	13	TRBJ2-1	TRBV29-1	NA	TGCAGCGAGCGACTAGTGGCATCGTCTGAGCAGTTCTTC	CSERLVASSEQFF
NA	14	TRBJ2-7	TRBV6-1	NA	TGTGCCAGCAGTGTAACAGGGAGCTCCTACGAGCAGTACTTC	CASSVTGSSYEQYF
NA	16	TRBJ1-4	TRBV7-2	NA	TGTGCCAGCAGCTTAGGGTGGGGCAGCGTGGGTGAAAAACTGTTTTTT	CASSLGWGSVGEKLFF
NA	14	TRBJ2-5	TRBV7-9	NA	TGTGCCAGCAGCTCACGGGATTTCCAAGAGACCCAGTACTTC	CASSSRDFQETQYF
NA	16	TRBJ2-3	TRBV11-3	NA	TGTGCCAGCAGCCCCTGGGGGGGCCGGAGCACAGATACGCAGTATTTT	CASSPWGGRSTDTQYF
TRBD1	15	TRBJ1-2	TRBV19	few	TGTGCCAGTAGTATGTCGGCAGGGGGAAACTATGGCTACACCTTC	CASSMSAGGNYGYTF
NA	14	TRBJ2-5	TRBV6-6	NA	TGTGCCAGCAGTTACCCGGACACCCAAGAGACCCAGTACTTC	CASSYPDTQETQYF
NA	12	TRBJ1-2	TRBV15	NA	TGTGCCACCAGCAGAGTAAGGGGTCTAAGGACCTTC	CATSRVRGLRTF
TRBD2	15	TRBJ2-1	TRBV13	NA	TGTGCCAGCAGCTTTTGGGGGGGGGTCTACAATGAGCAGTTCTTC	CASSFWGGVYNEQFF
NA	15	TRBJ1-3	TRBV28	NA	TGTGCCAGCAGTTTAAGGCGGAGCTCTGGAAACACCATATATTTT	CASSLRRSSGNTIYF
TRBD1	12	TRBJ1-2	TRBV30	few	TGTGCCTGGAGGGACAGGCTATATGGCTACACCTTC	CAWRDRLYGYTF
TRBD1	14	TRBJ1-1	TRBV6-5	few	TGTGCCAGCGGGTGGACAGGGTTGAACACTGAAGCTTTCTTT	CASGWTGLNTEAFF
TRBD1	15	TRBJ2-5	TRBV11-2	NA	TGTGCCAGCAGCTTAGGACAGGGGGCATGGGAGACCCAGTACTTC	CASSLGQGAWETQYF
NA	14	TRBJ1-3	TRBV30	NA	TGTGCCTGGAGCCAGGGACACTCTGGAAACACCATATATTTT	CAWSQGHSGNTIYF
TRBD2	15	TRBJ2-7	TRBV6-5	NA	TGTGCCAGCAGTTACCAAGGGCTAGCGGGAGGACAGCAGTACTTC	CASSYQGLAGGQQYF
NA	15	TRBJ2-7	TRBV6-5	NA	TGTGCCAGCAGTTCCGAGGACAAAGGGACCTACGAGCAGTACTTC	CASSSEDKGTYEQYF
NA	16	TRBJ1-2	TRBV5-1	few	TGCGCCAGCAGCTTCAACGGTCCTCTAGCTAACTATGGCTACACCTTC	CASSFNGPLANYGYTF
NA	14	TRBJ2-7	TRBV30	once	TGTGCCTGGAGTTCTTCCCCAGTCCCCTACGAGCAGTACTTC	CAWSSSPVPYEQYF
NA	14	TRBJ1-2	TRBV6-5	NA	TGTGCCAGCAGTTACTATAACAGTTACTATGGCTACACCTTC	CASSYYNSYYGYTF
TRBD2	15	TRBJ2-3	TRBV5-4	NA	TGTGCCAGCAGCCTGGGAGGGCGGCGCACAGATACGCAGTATTTT	CASSLGGRRTDTQYF
NA	16	TRBJ1-6	TRBV18	NA	TGTGCCAGCTCACCACTCCCGGAGGGACTAAATTCACCCCTCCACTTT	CASSPLPEGLNSPLHF
TRBD2	18	TRBJ2-1	TRBV29-1	few	TGCAGCGCCGGGGGGACTAGCGGGGGGCTTGGCACCTACAATGAGCAGTTCTTC	CSAGGTSGGLGTYNEQFF
NA	14	TRBJ1-5	TRBV6-1	NA	TGTGCCAGCTTGGGAACACGGGGAAATCAGCCCCAGCATTTT	CASLGTRGNQPQHF
TRBD2	16	TRBJ2-5	TRBV19	NA	TGTGCCAGTAGCACGATCTGGTCTAGCGGCCAAGAGACCCAGTACTTC	CASSTIWSSGQETQYF
TRBD2	16	TRBJ2-5	TRBV7-2	NA	TGTGCCAGCAGCTTTAATAGCGGGGGGAGGGGAGAGACCCAGTACTTC	CASSFNSGGRGETQYF